This passage covers 4 T cell receptor beta chains from one sample sequenced in a study of OX40 agonist ivuxolimab in advanced cancers. The library was built by means of the immunoSEQ multiplex PCR assay. The table was pulled from immuneACCESS by TCRdb, which kept in-frame rearrangements only. Such tables lose some clones; where checked, under half of the loss comes from unresolved V genes, and the rest has no known cause. The sample contains 85,000 to 100,000 clones, about 87% of them found a single time. In total, the top ten clones hold about 4% of the sample. This sample comprised CD4+ or CD8+ T cells sorted from blood, obtained in a trial of the OX40 agonist ivuxolimab. Receptors originate from an adult with an advanced solid tumor such as melanoma, head and neck, liver or kidney cancer.

The rearrangement joins TRBV29-1 to TRBJ1-5; 9 bases map to TRBD1. Trimming at V came to 7 bases and at J to 5 bases, leaving 6 bases not matched to a gene. Germline CDR1 SQVTM, CDR2 ANQGSEA. The CDR3 consists of 13 residues. The CDR3 is CSGGQGRDQPQHF. For the CDR3, the DNA is TGCAGCGGCGGACAGGGGAGGGATCAGCCCCAGCATTTT. Supplemented by reference TRBV29-1 and TRBJ1-5, the full variable domain reads SAVISQKPSRDICQRGTSLTIQCQVDSQVTMMFWYRQQPGQSLTLIATANQGSEATYESGFVIDKFPISRPNLTFSTLTVSNMSPEDSSIYLCSGGQGRDQPQHFGDGTRLSIL.

The chain carries TRBV7-2 and TRBJ1-1; the D is unclear. The germline V gene has CDR1 SGHTA and CDR2 FQGNSA. V was trimmed by 1 base and J by 1 base, leaving 7 bases between them. CDR3 length equals 14 residues. Here the CDR3 DNA reads TGTGCCAGCAGCTTAGGCCGGAAGAACACTGAAGCTTTCTTT. This codes for CASSLGRKNTEAFF.

CDR3 sequence: CATWGSPGNQPQHF. The CDR3 DNA sequence: TGTGCCACCTGGGGGTCTCCTGGCAATCAGCCCCAGCATTTT. This sequence joins TRBV6-1 and TRBJ1-5; weak D call: TRBD1 (5 bases). Trimming took 10 bases from V and 2 from J, leaving 15 bases between them. This CDR3 spans 14 amino acids. The germline gives CDR1 MNHNS, CDR2 SASEGT.

This chain uses TRBV5-4 with TRBJ1-5; D uncertain. Between the trimmed V and J ends, which lost 5 bases and 0 bases, there was a span of 6 bases. The CDR3 covers 13 residues. Germline V gene sequence: CDR1 SGHNT, CDR2 YYREEE (reference sequence). The DNA of the CDR3 is TGTGCCAGCAGTTCAGATAGCAATCAGCCCCAGCATTTT. It encodes CASSSDSNQPQHF.